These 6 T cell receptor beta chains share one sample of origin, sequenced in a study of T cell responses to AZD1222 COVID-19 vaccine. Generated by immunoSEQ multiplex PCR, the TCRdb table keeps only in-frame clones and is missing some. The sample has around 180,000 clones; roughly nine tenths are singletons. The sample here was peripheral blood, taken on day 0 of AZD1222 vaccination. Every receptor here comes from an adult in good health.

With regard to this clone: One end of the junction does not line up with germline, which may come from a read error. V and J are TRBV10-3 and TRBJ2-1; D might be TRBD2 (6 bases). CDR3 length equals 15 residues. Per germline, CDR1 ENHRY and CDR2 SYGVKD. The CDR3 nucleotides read TGTGCCATCAGAGAGTTCGGGAGCCTCTACCATGAGCAGTTCTTC. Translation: CAIREFGSLYHEQFF.

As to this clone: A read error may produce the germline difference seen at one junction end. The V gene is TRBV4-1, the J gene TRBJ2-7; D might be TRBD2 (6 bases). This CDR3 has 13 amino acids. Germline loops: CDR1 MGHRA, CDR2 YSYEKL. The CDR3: CASSQDLGGAHFF. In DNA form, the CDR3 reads TGCGCCAGCAGCCAAGATTTGGGGGGAGCCCACTTCTTC.

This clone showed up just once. CDR3 loop: CASSQVSPYNEQFF. The CDR3 coding sequence is TGTGCCAGCAGCCAAGTTAGTCCATACAATGAGCAGTTCTTC. The chain joins TRBV14 to TRBJ2-1; D gene unclear. V dropped 1 base and J dropped 4 bases, with 8 bases sitting between them. The CDR3 covers 14 residues. The germline V gene has CDR1 SGHDN and CDR2 FVKESK.

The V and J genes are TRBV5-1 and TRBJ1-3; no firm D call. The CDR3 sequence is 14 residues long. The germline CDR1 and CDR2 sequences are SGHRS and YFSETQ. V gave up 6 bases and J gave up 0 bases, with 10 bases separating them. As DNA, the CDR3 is TGCGCCAGCAAACGGCTAGACTCTGGAAACACCATATATTTT. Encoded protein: CASKRLDSGNTIYF.

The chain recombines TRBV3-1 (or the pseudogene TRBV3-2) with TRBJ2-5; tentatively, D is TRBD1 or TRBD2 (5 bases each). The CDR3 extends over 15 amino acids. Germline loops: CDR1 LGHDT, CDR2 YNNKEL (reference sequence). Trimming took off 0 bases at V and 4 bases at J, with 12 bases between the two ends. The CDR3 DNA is TGTGCCAGCAGCCAAGATCCCGCTGGGGGAGAGACCCAGTACTTC. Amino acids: CASSQDPAGGETQYF.

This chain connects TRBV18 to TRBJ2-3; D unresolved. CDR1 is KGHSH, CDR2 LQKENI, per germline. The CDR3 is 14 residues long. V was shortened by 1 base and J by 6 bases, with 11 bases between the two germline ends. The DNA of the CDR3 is TGTGCCAGCTCACCACGGTTGACGAGGGATACGCAGTATTTT. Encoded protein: CASSPRLTRDTQYF.